A single sample gave rise to the 2 T cell receptor beta chains below, sequenced in a study of OX40 agonist ivuxolimab in advanced cancers. Sequencing was performed with immunoSEQ multiplex PCR; in TCRdb, only in-frame clones are kept and a portion is missing. Seen here are 90,000 to 100,000 clones, approximately 80% observed once, and the top ten hold more than 1.2%. The source material was CD4+ or CD8+ T cells sorted from blood, sampled in a trial of the OX40 agonist ivuxolimab. These receptors were collected from an adult with an advanced solid tumor such as melanoma, head and neck, liver or kidney cancer.

The chain is built from TRBV9 and TRBJ1-1; a weak D match, TRBD1 (5 bases). From germline, CDR1 is SGDLS and CDR2 YYNGEE. Trimming removed 5 bases at V and 4 bases at J, with 12 bases between. The CDR3 is 13 residues long. The DNA for the CDR3 is TGTGCCAGCAGTCCTGGGGGACCCACTGAAGCTTTCTTT. Translating gives CASSPGGPTEAFF.

J is TRBJ1-1 and V is TRBV28, with TRBD1 matching over 11 bases. The CDR3 is 17 residues long. With V trimmed by 2 bases and J by 1 base, 6 bases remained unmatched. Germline CDR1 MDHEN, CDR2 SYDVKM. The CDR3 bases are TGTGCCAGCAGTTTACCGGGACAGGGGGTTAAGAACACTGAAGCTTTCTTT. Translation: CASSLPGQGVKNTEAFF.